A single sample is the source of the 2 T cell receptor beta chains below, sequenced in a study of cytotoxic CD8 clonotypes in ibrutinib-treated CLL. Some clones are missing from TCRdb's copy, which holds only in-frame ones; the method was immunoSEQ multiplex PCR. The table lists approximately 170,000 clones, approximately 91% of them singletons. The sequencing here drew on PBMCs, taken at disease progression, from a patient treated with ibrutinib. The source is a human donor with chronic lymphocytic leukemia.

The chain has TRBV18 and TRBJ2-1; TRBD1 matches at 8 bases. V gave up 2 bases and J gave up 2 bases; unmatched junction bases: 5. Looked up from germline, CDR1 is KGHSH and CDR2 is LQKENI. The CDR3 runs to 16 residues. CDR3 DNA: TGTGCCAGCTCACCAGGACAGGGTGGACCCTACAATGAGCAGTTCTTC. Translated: CASSPGQGGPYNEQFF.

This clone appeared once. CDR3 sequence: CASSVGPDYEQYF. The CDR3, as DNA: TGTGCCAGCAGCGTAGGTCCGGACTACGAGCAGTACTTC. The genes are TRBV9 and TRBJ2-7; D call uncertain. The CDR3 length is 13 residues. V lost 0 bases, J lost 3 bases, and 7 bases lay in between. CDR1 and CDR2 (germline): SGDLS, YYNGEE.